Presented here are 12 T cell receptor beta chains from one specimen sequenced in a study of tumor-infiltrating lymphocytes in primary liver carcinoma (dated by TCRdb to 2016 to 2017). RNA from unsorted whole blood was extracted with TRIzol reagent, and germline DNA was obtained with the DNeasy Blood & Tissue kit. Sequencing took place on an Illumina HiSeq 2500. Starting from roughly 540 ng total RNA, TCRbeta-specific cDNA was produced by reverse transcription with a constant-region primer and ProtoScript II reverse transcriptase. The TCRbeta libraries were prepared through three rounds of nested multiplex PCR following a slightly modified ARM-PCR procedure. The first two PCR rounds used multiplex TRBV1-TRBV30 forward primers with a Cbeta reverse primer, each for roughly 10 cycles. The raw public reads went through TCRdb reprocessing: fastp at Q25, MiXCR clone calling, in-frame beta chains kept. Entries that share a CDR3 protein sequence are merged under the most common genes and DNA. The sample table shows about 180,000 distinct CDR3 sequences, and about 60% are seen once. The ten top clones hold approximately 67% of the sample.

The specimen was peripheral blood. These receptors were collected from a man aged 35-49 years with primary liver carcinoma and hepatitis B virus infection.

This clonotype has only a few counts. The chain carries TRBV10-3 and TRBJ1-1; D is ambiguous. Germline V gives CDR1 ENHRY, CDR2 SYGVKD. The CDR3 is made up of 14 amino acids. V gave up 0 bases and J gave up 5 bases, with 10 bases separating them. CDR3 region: CAISESDTGTEAFF. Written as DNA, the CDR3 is TGTGCCATCAGTGAGTCAGATACCGGAACTGAAGCTTTCTTT.

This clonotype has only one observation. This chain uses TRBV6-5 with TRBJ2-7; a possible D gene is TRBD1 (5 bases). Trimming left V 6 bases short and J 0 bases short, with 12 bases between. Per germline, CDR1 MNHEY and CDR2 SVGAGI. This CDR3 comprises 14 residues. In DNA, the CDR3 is TGTGCCAGCAGATCTAAACAGGACTCCTACGAGCAGTACTTC. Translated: CASRSKQDSYEQYF.

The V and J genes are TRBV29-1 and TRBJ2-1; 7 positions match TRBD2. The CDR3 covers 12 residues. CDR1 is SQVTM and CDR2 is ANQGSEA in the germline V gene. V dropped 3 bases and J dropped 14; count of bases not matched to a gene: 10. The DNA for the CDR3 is TGCAGCGTTGATGGGACTATCAATAAGGAGTTCTTC. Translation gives CSVDGTINKEFF.

CDR3 region: CASSRDWSSYNSPLHF. The CDR3 DNA reads as TGTGCCAGCAGTAGGGACTGGAGCTCCTATAATTCACCCCTCCACTTT. This chain joins TRBV28 and TRBJ1-6; maybe TRBD1 (5 bases). The CDR3 length is 16 residues. CDR1 MDHEN and CDR2 SYDVKM come from the germline V gene. V gave up 5 bases and J gave up 0 bases, with 11 bases separating them.

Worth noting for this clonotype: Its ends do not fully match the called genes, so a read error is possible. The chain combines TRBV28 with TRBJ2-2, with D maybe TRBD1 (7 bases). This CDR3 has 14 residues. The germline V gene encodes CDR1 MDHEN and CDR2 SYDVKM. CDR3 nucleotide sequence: TGTGCCAGCAGTCCGACAGGGCGGACCGGGGGGCTGTTTTTT. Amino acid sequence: CASSPTGRTGGLFF.

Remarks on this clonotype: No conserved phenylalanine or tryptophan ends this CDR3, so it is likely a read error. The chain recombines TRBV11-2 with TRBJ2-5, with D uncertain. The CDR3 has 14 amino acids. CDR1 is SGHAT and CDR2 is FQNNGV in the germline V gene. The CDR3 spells CVSSLVGSQEAQYI. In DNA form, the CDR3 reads TGTGTCAGCAGCTTAGTGGGATCGCAAGAGGCCCAGTACATC.

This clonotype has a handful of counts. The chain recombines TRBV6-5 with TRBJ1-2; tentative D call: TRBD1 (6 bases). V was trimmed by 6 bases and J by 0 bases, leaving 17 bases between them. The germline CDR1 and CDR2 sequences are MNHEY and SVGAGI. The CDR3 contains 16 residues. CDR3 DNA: TGTGCCAGCAGAAGTCGACAGGACCCCTCTAACTATGGCTACACCTTC. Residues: CASRSRQDPSNYGYTF.

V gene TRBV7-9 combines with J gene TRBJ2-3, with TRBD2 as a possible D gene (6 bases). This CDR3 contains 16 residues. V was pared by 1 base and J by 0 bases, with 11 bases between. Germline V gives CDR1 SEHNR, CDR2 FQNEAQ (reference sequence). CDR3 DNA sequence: TGTGCCAGCAGCTTAGAGGGAGGCCCTAGCACAGATACGCAGTATTTT. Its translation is CASSLEGGPSTDTQYF. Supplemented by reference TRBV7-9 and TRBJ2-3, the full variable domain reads DTGVSQNPRHKITKRGQNVTFRCDPISEHNRLYWYRQTLGQGPEFLTYFQNEAQLEKSRLLSDRFSAERPKGSFSTLEIQRTEQGDSAMYLCASSLEGGPSTDTQYFGPGTRLTVL.

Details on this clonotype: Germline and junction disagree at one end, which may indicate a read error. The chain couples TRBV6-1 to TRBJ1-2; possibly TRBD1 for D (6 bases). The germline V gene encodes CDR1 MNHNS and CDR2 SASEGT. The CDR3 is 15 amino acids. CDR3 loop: CASNPGPGEPYDYTF. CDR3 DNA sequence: TGTGCCAGCAACCCGGGGCCAGGGGAGCCCTATGACTACACCTTC.

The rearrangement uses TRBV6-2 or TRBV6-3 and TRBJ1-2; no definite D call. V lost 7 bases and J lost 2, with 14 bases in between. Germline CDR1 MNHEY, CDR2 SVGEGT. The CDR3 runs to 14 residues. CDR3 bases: TGTGCCAGCACCGCCGAACCCAGAAACTATGGCTACACCTTC. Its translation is CASTAEPRNYGYTF.

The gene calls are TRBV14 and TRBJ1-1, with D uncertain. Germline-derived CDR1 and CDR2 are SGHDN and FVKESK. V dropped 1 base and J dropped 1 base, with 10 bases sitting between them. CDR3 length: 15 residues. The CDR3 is CASSQGGVGNTEAFF. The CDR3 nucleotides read TGTGCCAGCAGCCAAGGAGGAGTAGGGAACACTGAAGCTTTCTTT.

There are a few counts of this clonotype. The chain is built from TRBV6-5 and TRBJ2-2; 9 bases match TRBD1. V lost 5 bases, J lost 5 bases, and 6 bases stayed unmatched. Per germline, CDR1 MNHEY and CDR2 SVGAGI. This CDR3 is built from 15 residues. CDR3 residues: CASSVQGARTGELFF. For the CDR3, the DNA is TGTGCCAGCAGTGTACAGGGGGCTAGGACCGGGGAGCTGTTTTTT.